These 25 T cell receptor beta chains originate from one sample sequenced in a study of OX40 agonist ivuxolimab in advanced cancers. Method: immunoSEQ multiplex PCR; TCRdb's copy keeps in-frame clones and lacks some. The sample contains tens of thousands of clones, 84% of which appear only once. The specimen was CD4+ or CD8+ T cells sorted from blood, collected in a trial of the OX40 agonist ivuxolimab. These receptors came from an adult with an advanced solid tumor such as melanoma, head and neck, liver or kidney cancer.

This clone was counted a single time. The genes are TRBV5-4 and TRBJ1-6, with a tentative D call TRBD1 (6 bases). This CDR3 is built from 16 residues. V lost 4 bases and J 5 bases, leaving 16 bases between the germline ends. Per germline, CDR1 SGHNT and CDR2 YYREEE (reference sequence). In DNA form, the CDR3 reads TGTGCCAGCAGCCGGGGGGGGCTAATAGATAATTCACCCCTCCACTTT. Translated, it gives CASSRGGLIDNSPLHF.

This rearrangement joins TRBV5-6 to TRBJ1-2; D perhaps matches TRBD1 (6 bases). Trimming took 4 bases from V and 7 from J, leaving 17 bases between them. Germline V gene sequence: CDR1 SGHDT, CDR2 YYEEEE. The length of the CDR3 is 14 residues. CDR3 bases: TGTGCCAGCAGCAGGGGGAGCGAACTAATTGGCTACACCTTC. Its translation: CASSRGSELIGYTF.

This clone was counted a few times. The V and J genes are TRBV4-1 and TRBJ1-3; D remains unclear. Germline-derived CDR1 and CDR2 are MGHRA and YSYEKL. Deletions cut 2 bases from V and 5 bases from J, with 10 bases between. CDR3 size: 14 residues. The DNA for the CDR3 is TGCGCCAGCAGCCAACCCTCCCGTCGAAACACCATATATTTT. Translation gives CASSQPSRRNTIYF.

This clone was counted only a few times. The chain links TRBV7-2 to TRBJ2-5, with D possibly TRBD2 on 6 matching bases. The germline CDR1 and CDR2 sequences are SGHTA and FQGNSA. Trimming left V 1 base short and J 5 bases short, with 14 bases between. CDR3 length equals 15 residues. The CDR3, as DNA: TGTGCCAGCAGCTTAGGGGCGGGGTCGGGGGAGACCCAGTACTTC. It translates to CASSLGAGSGETQYF.

The genes are TRBV10-3 and TRBJ1-2; D possibly corresponds to TRBD1 (5 bases). The germline V and J ends were trimmed by 0 bases and 3 bases, with 11 bases remaining between them. CDR1 is ENHRY and CDR2 is SYGVKD in the germline V gene. The CDR3 is 15 amino acids. CDR3 nucleotide sequence: TGTGCCATCAGTGAGTCGAGGGGACTTGACTATGGCTACACCTTC. It encodes CAISESRGLDYGYTF.

V gene TRBV5-5 combines with J gene TRBJ2-1, with D tentatively TRBD1 (6 bases). CDR1 SGHKS and CDR2 YYEKEE come from the germline V gene (reference sequence). The CDR3 runs to 15 residues. V was clipped by 5 bases and J by 2 bases, with 14 bases between them. In nucleotides, the CDR3 is TGTGCCAGCAGTCCCGACAGGCTTCCCTACAATGAGCAGTTCTTC. This encodes CASSPDRLPYNEQFF.

The V and J genes are TRBV7-8 and TRBJ1-4, with a tentative D call TRBD1 (5 bases). Germline V gives CDR1 SGHVS, CDR2 FQNEAQ. V dropped 1 base and J dropped 0 bases, with 15 bases sitting between them. This CDR3 spans 18 amino acids. The CDR3 sequence: CASSLVGGIFATNEKLFF. As DNA, the CDR3 is TGTGCCAGCAGCTTAGTTGGGGGTATCTTCGCAACTAATGAAAAACTGTTTTTT.

This clone was detected only once. The chain carries TRBV5-1 and TRBJ1-5, with a possible D match to TRBD1 (6 bases). The germline V gene has CDR1 SGHRS and CDR2 YFSETQ. CDR3 size: 14 residues. V was pared by 0 bases and J by 3 bases, with 7 bases between. The CDR3 sequence is CASSLGDINQPQHF. For the CDR3, the DNA is TGCGCCAGCAGCTTGGGGGACATCAATCAGCCCCAGCATTTT.

The chain joins TRBV4-1 to TRBJ2-2, with TRBD1 matching over 8 bases. Losses at the gene ends were 0 bases for V and 0 bases for J; bases not matched to a gene: 3. Germline V gene lookup returns CDR1 MGHRA and CDR2 YSYEKL. The CDR3 has 17 residues. The CDR3 DNA reads TGCGCCAGCAGCCAAGATGCGACAGGGGCGAACACCGGGGAGCTGTTTTTT. Translating it yields CASSQDATGANTGELFF.

The gene calls are TRBV4-1 and TRBJ2-6; possible D gene TRBD1, 5 bases. Per germline, CDR1 MGHRA and CDR2 YSYEKL. V lost 0 bases to trimming and J lost 0 bases, with 15 bases between them. This CDR3 is 19 amino acids long. The CDR3 region is CASSQEGVGESSGANVLTF. DNA of the CDR3: TGCGCCAGCAGCCAAGAAGGGGTAGGGGAAAGCTCTGGGGCCAACGTCCTGACTTTC.

V gene TRBV6-5 combines with J gene TRBJ1-5; D may be TRBD1 (6 bases). With 10 bases removed from V and 0 bases from J, the gap between germline ends came to 16 bases. The CDR3 contains 15 residues. CDR1 and CDR2 (germline): MNHEY, SVGAGI. The CDR3 nucleotides are TGTGCCACCATTACAGGGCCTAATAGCAATCAGCCCCAGCATTTT. Protein: CATITGPNSNQPQHF.

The rearrangement joins TRBV9 to TRBJ1-3; D possibly corresponds to TRBD1 (5 bases). The CDR3 has 16 residues. V gave up 0 bases and J gave up 2 bases, with 12 bases separating them. Germline V CDR1 and CDR2: SGDLS, YYNGEE. The CDR3, as DNA: TGTGCCAGCAGCGTAGGGGGGGAAGTCCCTGGAAACACCATATATTTT. It translates to CASSVGGEVPGNTIYF.

V gene TRBV7-2 combines with J gene TRBJ1-1; 7 nucleotides match TRBD1. V gave up 2 bases and J gave up 1 base; unmatched junction bases: 1. Germline V CDR1 and CDR2: SGHTA, FQGNSA. The CDR3 has 14 amino acids. CDR3 bases: TGTGCCAGCAGCTTAAGGACAGGGAACACTGAAGCTTTCTTT. Its protein is CASSLRTGNTEAFF.

The rearrangement uses TRBV7-8 and TRBJ2-5, with 8 bases identical to TRBD1. The CDR3 is 15 residues long. Looked up from germline, CDR1 is SGHVS and CDR2 is FQNEAQ. V lost 3 bases, J lost 3 bases, and 6 bases stayed unmatched. The CDR3 spells CASSFFGQGEETQYF. In DNA, the CDR3 is TGTGCCAGCAGCTTTTTTGGACAGGGTGAAGAGACCCAGTACTTC.

This clone appeared once. DNA for the CDR3: TGTGCCAGTAGTACCAGACAGGGTTCCACTGAAGCTTTCTTT. It is translated as CASSTRQGSTEAFF. V gene TRBV19 combines with J gene TRBJ1-1; 7 nucleotides match TRBD1. V was clipped by 4 bases and J by 4 bases; unmatched bases: 6. CDR3 length: 14 amino acids. Germline V gene sequence: CDR1 LNHDA, CDR2 SQIVND (reference sequence).

The gene calls are TRBV27 and TRBJ2-3; D possibly corresponds to TRBD2 (7 bases). Germline V gene sequence: CDR1 MNHEY, CDR2 SMNVEV (reference sequence). This CDR3 is built from 15 residues. Trimming left V 1 base short and J 3 bases short, with 11 bases between. This CDR3 reads CASSLWGGTTDTQYF. In DNA form, the CDR3 reads TGTGCCAGCAGTTTATGGGGGGGCACGACAGATACGCAGTATTTT.

This clone was found once. The CDR3: CASSLGTALHTDTQYF. The DNA of the CDR3 is TGTGCCAGCAGCTTGGGGACAGCCCTACACACAGATACGCAGTATTTT. The V gene is TRBV5-6, the J gene TRBJ2-3; a possible D gene is TRBD1 (6 bases). The CDR3 loop spans 16 amino acids. V was trimmed by 0 bases and J by 2 bases, leaving 13 bases between them. Germline V CDR1 and CDR2: SGHDT, YYEEEE.

The rearrangement links TRBV12-1 to TRBJ2-5; TRBD2 is taken as the D call from the table, unchecked against the DNA. TRBV12-1 is labeled a pseudogene. The CDR3 contains 17 residues. Here the CDR3 DNA reads TGTGCCAGCAGCTCCCCCGGGACTAGCGGGGGGAAAGAGACCCAGTACTTC. Translation: CASSSPGTSGGKETQYF.

This clone was counted a single time. J is TRBJ1-2 and V is TRBV19; D may be TRBD1 (5 bases). CDR3 length: 12 amino acids. Germline V gene lookup returns CDR1 LNHDA and CDR2 SQIVND (reference sequence). V lost 5 bases and J 8 bases, leaving 12 bases between the germline ends. The CDR3 here is CASSESGVGYTF. The CDR3, as DNA: TGTGCCAGTAGTGAGTCGGGGGTGGGCTACACCTTC. The variable domain in full, with the rest retrieved from reference TRBV19 and TRBJ1-2, is DGGITQSPKYLFRKEGQNVTLSCEQNLNHDAMYWYRQDPGQGLRLIYYSQIVNDFQKGDIAEGYSVSREKKESFPLTVTSAQKNPTAFYLCASSESGVGYTFGSGTRLTVV.

The chain combines TRBV7-8 with TRBJ2-7, with TRBD2 matching 7 bases. J gave up 6 bases and V 4 bases, and 0 bases lay outside the gene matches. The CDR3 loop spans 11 amino acids. Germline CDR1 SGHVS, CDR2 FQNEAQ. The CDR3 protein is CASSWGGEQYF. The CDR3 bases are TGTGCCAGCAGCTGGGGGGGCGAGCAGTACTTC.

The chain joins TRBV19 to TRBJ2-1; D gene unclear. V was pared by 3 bases and J by 2 bases, with 11 bases between. The CDR3 extends over 15 amino acids. From germline, CDR1 is LNHDA and CDR2 SQIVND (reference sequence). This CDR3 is CASSIVGTPYNEQFF. DNA for the CDR3: TGTGCCAGTAGTATCGTGGGAACCCCCTACAATGAGCAGTTCTTC.

The rearrangement joins TRBV27 to TRBJ2-7; 11 bases are a match to TRBD2. CDR1 and CDR2 (germline): MNHEY, SMNVEV (reference sequence). This CDR3 has 15 residues. Germline trimming cut 3 bases from V and 4 bases from J; bases unmatched to any gene: 5. DNA for the CDR3: TGTGCCAGCAGTTTTGACGTAGCGGGGGGGTACGAGCAGTACTTC. It translates to CASSFDVAGGYEQYF.

This rearrangement joins TRBV6-6 to TRBJ2-7; D is perhaps TRBD1 or TRBD2 (7 bases each). CDR1 is MNHNY, CDR2 SVGAGI, per germline (reference sequence). Deletions cut 7 bases from V and 4 bases from J, with 14 bases between. The CDR3 sequence is 13 residues long. The chain's CDR3 is CASTDQGGYEQYF. CDR3 sequence (DNA): TGTGCCAGCACCGACCAGGGGGGGTACGAGCAGTACTTC.

This chain links TRBV11-3 with TRBJ2-3; 8 nucleotides match TRBD1. V was pared by 4 bases and J by 4 bases, with 10 bases of the junction left unmatched. Germline V gene data show CDR1 as SGHNT and CDR2 as YENEEA. CDR3 length: 16 amino acids. The CDR3: CASSSFRTGIPDTQYF. The CDR3 DNA sequence: TGTGCCAGCAGCTCATTCCGGACAGGGATTCCAGATACGCAGTATTTT.

The chain joins TRBV13 to TRBJ2-3; TRBD2 aligns across 12 bases. In germline, CDR1 is PRHDT, CDR2 FYEKMQ (reference sequence). With 3 bases clipped from V and 4 bases from J, the junction kept 2 bases outside the gene matches. CDR3 length equals 15 residues. The CDR3: CASSLTSGGPDTQYF. For the CDR3, the DNA is TGTGCCAGCAGCTTGACTAGCGGGGGACCAGATACGCAGTATTTT.